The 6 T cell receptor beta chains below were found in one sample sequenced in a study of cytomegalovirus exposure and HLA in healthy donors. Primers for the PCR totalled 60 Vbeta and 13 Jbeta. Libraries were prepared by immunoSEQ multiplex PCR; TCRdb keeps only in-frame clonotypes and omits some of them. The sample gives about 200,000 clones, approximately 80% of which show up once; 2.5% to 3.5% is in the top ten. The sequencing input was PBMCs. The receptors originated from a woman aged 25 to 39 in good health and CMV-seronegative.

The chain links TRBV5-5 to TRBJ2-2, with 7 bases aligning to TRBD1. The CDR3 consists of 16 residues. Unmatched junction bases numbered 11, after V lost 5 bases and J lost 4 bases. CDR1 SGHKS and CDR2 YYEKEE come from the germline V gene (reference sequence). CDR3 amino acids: CASSLQGPRGTGELFF. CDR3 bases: TGTGCCAGCAGTTTACAGGGGCCTAGAGGCACCGGGGAGCTGTTTTTT.

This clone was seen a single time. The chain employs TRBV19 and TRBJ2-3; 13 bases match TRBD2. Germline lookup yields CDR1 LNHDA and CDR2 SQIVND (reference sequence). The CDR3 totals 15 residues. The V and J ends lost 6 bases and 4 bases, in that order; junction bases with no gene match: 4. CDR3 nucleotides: TGTGCCAGTAGCGGACTAGCGGGAGCAGCAGATACGCAGTATTTT. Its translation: CASSGLAGAADTQYF. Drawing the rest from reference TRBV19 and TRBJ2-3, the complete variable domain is DGGITQSPKYLFRKEGQNVTLSCEQNLNHDAMYWYRQDPGQGLRLIYYSQIVNDFQKGDIAEGYSVSREKKESFPLTVTSAQKNPTAFYLCASSGLAGAADTQYFGPGTRLTVL.

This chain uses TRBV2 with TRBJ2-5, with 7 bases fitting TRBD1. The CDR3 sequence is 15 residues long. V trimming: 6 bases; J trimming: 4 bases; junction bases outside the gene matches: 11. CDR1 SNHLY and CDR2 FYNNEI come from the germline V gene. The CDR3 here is CASRPDRWGRETQYF. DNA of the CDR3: TGTGCCAGCAGACCGGACAGGTGGGGGAGAGAGACCCAGTACTTC.

CDR3 DNA: TGTGCCAGCAGCCTAAGGAAAGGACAACCCTACGAGCAGTACTTC. Translation: CASSLRKGQPYEQYF. This chain connects TRBV4-2 to TRBJ2-7, with D possibly TRBD1 on 5 matching bases. The CDR3 runs 15 residues. Germline V gene data show CDR1 as LGHNA and CDR2 as YNFKEQ. With 4 bases removed from V and 2 bases from J, the gap between germline ends came to 15 bases.

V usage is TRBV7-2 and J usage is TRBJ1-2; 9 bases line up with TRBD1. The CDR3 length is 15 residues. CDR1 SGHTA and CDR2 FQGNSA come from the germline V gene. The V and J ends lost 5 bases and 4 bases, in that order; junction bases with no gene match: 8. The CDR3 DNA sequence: TGTGCCAGCAGCCAACGGACAGGGGCGTCCTATGGCTACACCTTC. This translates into CASSQRTGASYGYTF. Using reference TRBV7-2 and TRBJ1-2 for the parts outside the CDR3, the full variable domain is GAGVSQSPSNKVTEKGKDVELRCDPISGHTALYWYRQSLGQGLEFLIYFQGNSAPDKSGLPSDRFSAERTGGSVSTLTIQRTQQEDSAVYLCASSQRTGASYGYTFGSGTRLTVV.

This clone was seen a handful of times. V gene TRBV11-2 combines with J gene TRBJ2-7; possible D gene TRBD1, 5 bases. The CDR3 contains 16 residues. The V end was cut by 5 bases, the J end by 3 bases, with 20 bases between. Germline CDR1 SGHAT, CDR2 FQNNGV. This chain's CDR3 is CASSTRTGTRVYEQYF. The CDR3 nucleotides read TGTGCCAGCAGCACCCGTACAGGAACTCGGGTCTACGAGCAGTACTTC.